These 3 T cell receptor beta chains share one sample of origin, sequenced in a study of cytomegalovirus exposure and HLA in healthy donors. PCR was performed using 60 Vbeta and 13 Jbeta primers. TCRdb's copy holds only in-frame clones and misses some; the assay was immunoSEQ multiplex PCR. Here the sample spans roughly 260,000 clones, around four fifths being singletons. The material sequenced was PBMCs. Every receptor here comes from a woman aged 40 to 50 in good health and CMV-seropositive.

This clone was counted between two and nine times. V and J are TRBV11-2 and TRBJ2-1; 7 positions match TRBD1. Germline CDR1 is SGHAT and CDR2 is FQNNGV. Trimming removed 6 bases from V and 3 bases from J; junction bases left unmatched: 8. This CDR3 spans 15 amino acids. CDR3 coding DNA: TGTGCCAGCAGATCTCAGGGGGAAAACTACAATGAGCAGTTCTTC. Its protein is CASRSQGENYNEQFF.

Comments on this clone: Germline is not matched at one junction end, which may reflect a read error. The rearrangement links TRBV19 to TRBJ2-5; D possibly corresponds to TRBD1 (5 bases). CDR1 is LNHDA, CDR2 SQIVND, per germline (reference sequence). This CDR3 region has 12 residues. CDR3 sequence: CASSMGPKTRYF. As DNA, the CDR3 is TGTGCCAGTAGTATGGGGCCCAAGACCCGGTACTTC.

As regards this clone: The identical CDR3 is also encoded by other nucleotide sequences in the sample. The chain combines TRBV6-5 with TRBJ2-1; 7 bases line up with TRBD1. The ends lost 8 bases at V and 2 bases at J; junction bases unmatched: 6. The germline gives CDR1 MNHEY, CDR2 SVGAGI. The CDR3 contains 14 residues. The CDR3: CASRRQGTYNEQFF. CDR3 in DNA: TGTGCCAGCCGCCGACAGGGAACCTACAATGAGCAGTTCTTC.